This T cell receptor beta chain was sequenced in a study of blood T cell repertoires in COVID-19. Study-level information: There were acute and convalescent COVID-19 samples, and they came from the United States, Italy and Spain. PBMCs, B-cell-depleted T cells, or T cells provided the cDNA or gDNA that made up the material.

Only a few counts were recorded for this clone. The length of the CDR3 is 12 residues. The germline V gene has CDR1 KGHSH and CDR2 LQKENI. Between the trimmed V and J ends, which lost 3 bases and 4 bases, there was a span of 7 bases. Allocation to cohorts depended on clinical history reported by the participants. Authors' methods: Amplification with reference gene primers provided the estimates of nucleated cell counts. The data were produced by immunoSEQ multiplex PCR, yet TCRdb's version contains in-frame clones alone and is incomplete. V and J calls plus clone size are reproduced from that table; the DNA served to infer D and trimming. The data contain about 210,000 clones, about 86% of them singletons.

Sequenced material: PBMCs or T cells enriched from blood (not recorded which). This TCR derives from a woman between 50 and 59 years old with acute COVID-19. V is TRBV18 and J is TRBJ2-7; possible D gene TRBD2, 6 bases. The CDR3 loop reads CASSPGGYEQYF. CDR3 DNA: TGTGCCAGCTCACCGGGAGGATACGAGCAGTACTTC.